Below, one T cell receptor (beta chain) is given with its context. Its antigen is as yet unknown. The record originates from a study of shared clonotypes between healthy human individuals. Study details: A couple of women and a few men aged 18 to 49 served as donors. Findings and caveats of the study: A handful of donors shared approximately 5% of their naive CD4 clonotypes.

Assay used: immunoSEQ multiplex PCR; TCRdb lists only in-frame clones, some missing. Of 850,000 to 1,100,000 clones detected, roughly 80% appear once; the ten largest clones hold 0.89%. The CDR3 has 15 residues. In germline, CDR1 is MGHRA, CDR2 YSYEKL. The V end lost 3 bases, the J end lost 6 bases, and 14 bases lay between the germline ends. This TCR came from a man younger than 35 in good health. Some clones in this sample may be carry-over from other donors' samples. Sequences were obtained from memory CD4+ T cells from PBMCs. Subset described: CD45RA-negative fraction. V and J are TRBV4-1 and TRBJ2-2; perhaps TRBD2 as D (5 bases). In DNA form, the CDR3 reads TGCGCCAGCAGCCAGACCCCAGCGGCACCCGGGGAGCTGTTTTTT. Protein product: CASSQTPAAPGELFF.